The 14 T cell receptor beta chains below all came from one sample that was sequenced in a study of T cells in Graves' hyperthyroidism and ophthalmopathy. The source material, RNA transcripts, was used to amplify TCR beta CDR3 regions. When the TCR CDR3 underwent first-round RT-PCR, the HTBI primer set was used. In TCRdb, the multiplex PCR reads were re-called with MiXCR into one record per CDR3 protein. This sample yields roughly 160,000 distinct CDR3 sequences, of which roughly 10% are seen a single time; around 20% belongs to the top ten. Sequences were obtained from blood. These receptors were taken from a woman under 30 with Graves' hyperthyroidism that later progressed to Graves' ophthalmopathy.

The chain has TRBV27 and TRBJ1-1; 7 bases fit TRBD1. Germline values: CDR1 MNHEY, CDR2 SMNVEV (reference sequence). The CDR3 length is 15 residues. The trim removed 6 bases at V and 4 bases at J, leaving 11 bases unmatched. CDR3 in DNA: TGTGCCAGCAGCTCAGGGGGGGCGGAGGTCACTGAAGCTTTCTTT. This codes for CASSSGGAEVTEAFF.

This clonotype was observed at least ten times. The rearrangement joins TRBV28 to TRBJ2-7, with a tentative D call TRBD1 (6 bases). The CDR3 contains 15 residues. CDR1 MDHEN and CDR2 SYDVKM come from the germline V gene. The V gene lost 5 bases and the J gene lost 5 bases, with 19 bases spanning the gap. In DNA form, the CDR3 reads TGTGCCAGCAGTACTACACAGGGAGTGGCGGACGAGCAGTACTTC. Protein product: CASSTTQGVADEQYF.

This clonotype showed up many times. The chain combines TRBV7-2 with TRBJ1-2; 7 bases align to TRBD1. CDR1 is SGHTA and CDR2 is FQGNSA in the germline V gene. The CDR3 spans 15 residues. The V gene end was trimmed by 1 base and the J gene end by 4 bases; junction bases not matched to a gene: 6. The CDR3 region has the DNA TGTGCCAGCAGCTTAGATCCAGGGGGGAGCTATGGCTACACCTTC. It translates to CASSLDPGGSYGYTF.

This chain uses TRBV6-5 with TRBJ2-2, with 7 bases fitting TRBD2. Germline V CDR1 and CDR2: MNHEY, SVGAGI. V was pared by 1 base and J by 7 bases, with 9 bases of the junction left unmatched. The CDR3 is 16 amino acids. The CDR3: CASSYLPGGADGELFF. As DNA, the CDR3 is TGTGCCAGCAGTTACTTGCCGGGAGGAGCCGACGGGGAGCTGTTTTTT.

This clonotype was found a few times. The J gene is TRBJ1-2, the V gene TRBV6-1; no reliable D call. The CDR3 covers 14 residues. Germline V gene lookup returns CDR1 MNHNS and CDR2 SASEGT. V shed 6 bases and J shed 5 bases, with 16 bases lying between them. This CDR3 reads CASSKEPRRYGYTF. DNA of the CDR3: TGTGCCAGCAGCAAAGAGCCCAGGAGGTATGGCTACACCTTC.

The chain employs TRBV19 and TRBJ1-2, with a possible D match to TRBD1 (6 bases). This CDR3 contains 19 residues. Germline CDR1 reads LNHDA; CDR2 reads SQIVND (reference sequence). Trimming pared 7 bases from V and 0 bases from J, leaving 27 bases between. This chain's CDR3 is CASNPLAQGPSYANYGYTF. CDR3 in DNA: TGTGCCAGTAATCCCCTCGCACAGGGACCTTCCTACGCTAACTATGGCTACACCTTC.

V is TRBV4-1 and J is TRBJ2-1; 13 bases fit TRBD2. V lost 6 bases and J lost 6; bases outside the gene matches: 5. CDR3 length: 15 amino acids. The germline gives CDR1 MGHRA, CDR2 YSYEKL. The CDR3 DNA is TGCGCCAGCAGGGGACTAGCGGGACGAGGCAATGAGCAGTTCTTC. It specifies CASRGLAGRGNEQFF.

This clonotype was recorded a few times. V usage is TRBV19 and J usage is TRBJ1-1; D is uncertain. The V end was cut by 3 bases, the J end by 8 bases, with 13 bases between. CDR1 and CDR2 (germline): LNHDA, SQIVND (reference sequence). The CDR3 sequence is 13 residues long. CDR3 protein: CASSMIGNSEAFF. The CDR3 DNA is TGTGCCAGTAGTATGATCGGGAATTCAGAAGCTTTCTTT.

At least ten counts were recorded for this clonotype. The rearrangement uses TRBV5-1 and TRBJ1-2; 8 bases align to TRBD1. Germline CDR1 reads SGHRS; CDR2 reads YFSETQ. CDR3 size: 14 residues. The junction had 3 bases not matched to a gene; V was cut back by 0 bases and J by 5 bases. CDR3 sequence: CASSLGTGRYGYTF. Written as DNA, the CDR3 is TGCGCCAGCAGCTTGGGGACAGGGAGGTATGGCTACACCTTC.

This clonotype was seen ten or more times. V and J are TRBV30 and TRBJ2-5; D is perhaps TRBD2 (6 bases). CDR3 size: 14 residues. From germline, CDR1 is GTSNPN and CDR2 SVGIG (reference sequence). V was cut by 0 bases and J by 3 bases, with 11 bases left in between. This CDR3 reads CAWSVIRGKETQYF. The CDR3 bases are TGTGCCTGGAGTGTTATCCGCGGGAAAGAGACCCAGTACTTC.

This clonotype came up many times. This chain connects TRBV20-1 to TRBJ2-3; TRBD2 agrees at 9 bases. This CDR3 is built from 14 residues. The germline gives CDR1 DFQATT, CDR2 SNEGSKA (reference sequence). Losses at the gene ends were 1 base for V and 2 bases for J; bases not matched to a gene: 1. CDR3 DNA: TGCAGTGCTAGAGGACTAGCGGTCACAGATACGCAGTATTTT. Encoded protein: CSARGLAVTDTQYF.

This clonotype has at least ten counts. This chain joins TRBV2 and TRBJ2-3; 10 nucleotides line up with TRBD2. The germline CDR1 and CDR2 sequences are SNHLY and FYNNEI. Trimming took 1 base from V and 5 from J; bases not matched to a gene: 9. The CDR3 totals 17 residues. CDR3 residues: CASSEVSLAGDGDTQYF. CDR3 nucleotide sequence: TGTGCCAGCAGTGAAGTAAGTCTAGCGGGGGACGGAGATACGCAGTATTTT.

This clonotype was found many times. The CDR3 loop is CATFRGAMNTEAFF. The CDR3 DNA reads TGTGCCACTTTCAGGGGGGCTATGAACACTGAAGCTTTCTTT. This sequence joins TRBV10-3 and TRBJ1-1, with 7 bases that match TRBD1. The germline CDR1 and CDR2 sequences are ENHRY and SYGVKD. J was trimmed by 0 bases and V by 10 bases; bases with no gene match: 8. The CDR3 has 14 residues.

This clonotype was picked up many times. The chain couples TRBV20-1 to TRBJ2-6, with a weak D call TRBD1 (5 bases). V was pared by 3 bases and J by 0 bases, with 15 bases between. The V gene's germline CDR1 is DFQATT and CDR2 SNEGSKA (reference sequence). CDR3 length equals 17 residues. CDR3 sequence (DNA): TGCAGTGCTAGGTCGGGCCAGGGCGGCTCTGGGGCCAACGTCCTGACTTTC. It specifies CSARSGQGGSGANVLTF.